This TCR beta chain was sequenced in a study of cytomegalovirus exposure and HLA in healthy donors. Per the germline V gene, CDR1 is SGHRS and CDR2 is YFSETQ. J lost 0 bases, V lost 1 base, and 6 bases had no gene match. This CDR3 comprises 16 residues. Concerning this clone: The antigen is undetermined.

The PCR used 60 Vbeta and 13 Jbeta primers. Profiled with immunoSEQ multiplex PCR; TCRdb holds only in-frame clones, not every one. The sample lists 150,000 to 200,000 clones; about 80% were seen once. Overall study results and limits: Analyzed later, association rates of TCRs varied across HLA loci, with DRB1 most and HLA-C fewest. After further analysis at a later stage, 16,951 TCR beta sequences were associated with HLA alleles at 0.05 false discovery rate. Apparent HLA restriction characterized most CMV-associated TCR beta chains in a later analysis. In the analysis, some V segments, TRBV6-2 and TRBV6-3 included, were excluded as indistinguishable.

The specimen was PBMCs. The rearrangement links TRBV5-1 to TRBJ2-7, with 8 nucleotides matching TRBD2. This TCR came from a woman in her 30s in good health and CMV-seropositive. This chain's CDR3 is CASSLNLAGNSYEQYF. In DNA form, the CDR3 reads TGCGCCAGCAGCTTGAATCTAGCGGGCAACTCCTACGAGCAGTACTTC. The full variable domain, completed using reference TRBV5-1 and TRBJ2-7, is KAGVTQTPRYLIKTRGQQVTLSCSPISGHRSVSWYQQTPGQGLQFLFEYFSETQRNKGNFPGRFSGRQFSNSRSEMNVSTLELGDSALYLCASSLNLAGNSYEQYFGPGTRLTVT.